This entry concerns a single T cell receptor (beta chain). Antigen unknown. CD4+CD25+CD127- Tregs, CD4+CD25- non-Tregs, CD4 and CD8 cells were sorted. The length of the CDR3 is 11 residues. Trimming stripped 5 bases from V and 5 bases from J, with 7 bases between. Germline-derived CDR1 and CDR2 are SGHTA and FQGNSA. These data are taken from a study of Tregs in tolerant kidney transplant recipients. The study, taken as a whole, reports: The most relevant donor-specific Treg TCRbeta repertoire apparently came from expansion with activated donor B cells. Biological reproducibility was not directly addressed in this study. Validation in larger populations is needed because few patients were studied.

Sequencing was performed with immunoSEQ multiplex PCR; in TCRdb, only in-frame clones are kept and a portion is missing. The sample yields 120,000 or so clones, around 91% seen once. The V gene is TRBV7-2, the J gene TRBJ2-7; D not certain. This clonotype was obtained from a human donor in good health. Material: CD4+ T cells from blood. The CDR3 DNA reads as TGTGCCAGCAGCCCCCACCACGAGCAGTACTTC. Its protein product is CASSPHHEQYF.